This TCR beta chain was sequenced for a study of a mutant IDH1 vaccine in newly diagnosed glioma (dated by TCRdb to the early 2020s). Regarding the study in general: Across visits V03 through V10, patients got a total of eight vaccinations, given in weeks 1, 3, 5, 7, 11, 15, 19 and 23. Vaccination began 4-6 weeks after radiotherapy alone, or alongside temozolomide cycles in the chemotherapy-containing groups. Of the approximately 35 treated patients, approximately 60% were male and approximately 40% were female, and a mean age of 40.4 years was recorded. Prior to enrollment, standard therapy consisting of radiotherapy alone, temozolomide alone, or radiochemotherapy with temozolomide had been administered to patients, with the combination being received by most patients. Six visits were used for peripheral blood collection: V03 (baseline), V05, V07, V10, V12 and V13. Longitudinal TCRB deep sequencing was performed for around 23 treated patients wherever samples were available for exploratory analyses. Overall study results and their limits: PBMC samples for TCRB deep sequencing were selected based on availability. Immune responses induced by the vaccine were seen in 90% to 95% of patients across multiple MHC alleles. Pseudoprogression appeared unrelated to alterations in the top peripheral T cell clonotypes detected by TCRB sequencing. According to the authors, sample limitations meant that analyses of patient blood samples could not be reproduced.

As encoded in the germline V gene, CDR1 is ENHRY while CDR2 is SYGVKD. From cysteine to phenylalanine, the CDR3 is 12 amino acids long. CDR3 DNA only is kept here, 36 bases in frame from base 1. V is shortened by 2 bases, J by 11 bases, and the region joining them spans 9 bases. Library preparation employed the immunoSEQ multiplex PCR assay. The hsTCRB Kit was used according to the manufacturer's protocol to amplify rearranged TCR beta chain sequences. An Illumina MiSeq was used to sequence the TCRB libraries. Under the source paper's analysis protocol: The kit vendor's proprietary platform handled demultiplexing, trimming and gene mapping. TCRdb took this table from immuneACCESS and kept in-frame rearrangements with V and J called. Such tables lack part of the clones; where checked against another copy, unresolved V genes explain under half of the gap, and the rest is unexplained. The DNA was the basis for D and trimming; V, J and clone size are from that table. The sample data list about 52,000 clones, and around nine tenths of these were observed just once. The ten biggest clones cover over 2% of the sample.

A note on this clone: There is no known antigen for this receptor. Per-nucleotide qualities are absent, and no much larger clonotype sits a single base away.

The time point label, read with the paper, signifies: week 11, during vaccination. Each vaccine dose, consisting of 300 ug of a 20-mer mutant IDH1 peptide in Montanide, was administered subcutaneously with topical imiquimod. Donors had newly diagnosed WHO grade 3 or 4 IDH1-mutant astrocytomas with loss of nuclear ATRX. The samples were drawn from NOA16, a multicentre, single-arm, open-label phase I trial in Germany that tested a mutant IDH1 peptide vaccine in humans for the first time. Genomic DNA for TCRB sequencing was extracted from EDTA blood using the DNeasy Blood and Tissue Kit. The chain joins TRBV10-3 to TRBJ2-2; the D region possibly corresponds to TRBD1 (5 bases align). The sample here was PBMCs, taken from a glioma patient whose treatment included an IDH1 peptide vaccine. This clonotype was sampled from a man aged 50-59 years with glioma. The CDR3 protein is CAISEVGLELFF. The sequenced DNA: TGTGCCATCAGTGAGGTGGGGCTAGAGCTGTTTTTT.